A single sample is the source of the 6 T cell receptor beta chains below, sequenced in a study of T cells in localized non-small cell lung cancer. TCRdb's copy holds only in-frame clones and misses some; the assay was immunoSEQ multiplex PCR. The sample contains roughly 1,100 clones, about a fifth of which appear only once. The specimen was normal lung tissue next to the tumor, collected before any cancer treatment. Receptors originate from a female donor over 55 with stage I squamous cell lung carcinoma.

This clone is termed medium-sized. This chain connects TRBV6-8 to TRBJ1-2; D is unresolved. CDR3 length: 15 residues. The germline V gene has CDR1 MNHGY and CDR2 SAAAGT. Deletions cut 4 bases from V and 7 bases from J, with 19 bases between. The CDR3 here is CASSSNPGEGFGYTF. The CDR3 nucleotides are TGTGCCAGCAGTTCCAACCCCGGGGAAGGGTTTGGCTACACCTTC.

The table lists this clone with a few counts. V is TRBV9 and J is TRBJ2-7; TRBD2 aligns across 7 bases. Germline V CDR1 and CDR2: SGDLS, YYNGEE. This CDR3 contains 15 residues. The J segment lost 5 bases and the V segment lost 4 bases, leaving 12 bases of the junction unmatched. The CDR3 region is CASSFRTGGRDEQYF. The CDR3 region has the DNA TGTGCCAGCAGCTTTCGCACGGGAGGAAGGGACGAGCAGTACTTC.

The rearrangement joins TRBV11-3 to TRBJ1-2; D gene ambiguous. V was clipped by 3 bases and J by 0 bases, with 11 bases between them. Germline V gives CDR1 SGHNT, CDR2 YENEEA. This CDR3 region has 15 residues. The CDR3 DNA reads TGTGCCAGCAGCTTTGGGCCCGGGGCTAACTATGGCTACACCTTC. Protein product: CASSFGPGANYGYTF. The full variable domain, rest sourced from reference TRBV11-3 and TRBJ1-2, is EAGVVQSPRYKIIEKKQPVAFWCNPISGHNTLYWYLQNLGQGPELLIRYENEEAVDDSQLPKDRFSAERLKGVDSTLKIQPAELGDSAVYLCASSFGPGANYGYTFGSGTRLTVV.

The V gene is TRBV7-2, the J gene TRBJ1-4; tentatively, D is TRBD1 (5 bases). The V end lost 5 bases, the J end lost 3 bases, and 13 bases lay between the germline ends. Germline V lookup: CDR1 SGHTA, CDR2 FQGNSA. This CDR3 is built from 15 residues. The CDR3 DNA sequence: TGTGCCAGCAGCCATGAAATGGGGGCTAATGAAAAACTGTTTTTT. Amino acid sequence: CASSHEMGANEKLFF.

In its sample, this clone was seen a few times. The chain recombines TRBV19 with TRBJ1-1; D remains ambiguous. CDR1 is LNHDA, CDR2 SQIVND, per germline (reference sequence). The CDR3 extends over 14 amino acids. Trimming stripped 2 bases from V and 1 base from J, with 8 bases between. The CDR3 here is CASSIRATNTEAFF. The CDR3 nucleotides are TGTGCCAGTAGTATACGGGCTACGAACACTGAAGCTTTCTTT.

CDR3 residues: CASSLRSSFSTDTQYF. For the CDR3, the DNA is TGTGCCAGCAGTTTACGCAGCTCCTTTAGCACAGATACGCAGTATTTT. This sequence joins TRBV28 and TRBJ2-3; D not resolved. The germline gives CDR1 MDHEN, CDR2 SYDVKM. V dropped 2 bases and J dropped 0 bases, with 12 bases sitting between them. The CDR3 is made up of 16 amino acids.